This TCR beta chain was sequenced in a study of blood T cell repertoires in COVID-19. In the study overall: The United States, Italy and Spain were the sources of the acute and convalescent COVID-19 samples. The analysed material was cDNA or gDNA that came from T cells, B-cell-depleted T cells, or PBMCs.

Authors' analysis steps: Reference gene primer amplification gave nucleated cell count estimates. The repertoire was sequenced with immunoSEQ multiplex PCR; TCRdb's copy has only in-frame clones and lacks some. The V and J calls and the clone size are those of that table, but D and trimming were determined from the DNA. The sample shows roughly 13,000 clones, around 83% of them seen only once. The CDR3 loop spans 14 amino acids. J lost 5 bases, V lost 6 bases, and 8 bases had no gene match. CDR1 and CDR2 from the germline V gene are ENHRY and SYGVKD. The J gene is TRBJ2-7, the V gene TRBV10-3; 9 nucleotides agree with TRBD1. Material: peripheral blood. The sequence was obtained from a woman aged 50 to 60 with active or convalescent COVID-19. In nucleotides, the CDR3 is TGTGCCATCAGGGACGGACGGGACAGGGACGAGCAGTACTTC. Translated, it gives CAIRDGRDRDEQYF.